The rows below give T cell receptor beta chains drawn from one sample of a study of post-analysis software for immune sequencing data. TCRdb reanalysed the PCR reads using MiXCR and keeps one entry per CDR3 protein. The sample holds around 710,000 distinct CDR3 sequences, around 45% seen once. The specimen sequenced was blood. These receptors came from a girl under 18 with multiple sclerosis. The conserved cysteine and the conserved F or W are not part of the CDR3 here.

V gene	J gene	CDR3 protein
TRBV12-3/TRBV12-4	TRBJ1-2	ASSKAVANYGYT
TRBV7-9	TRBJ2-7	AGAGGSYEQY
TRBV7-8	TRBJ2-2	ASSPVGFRTGELF
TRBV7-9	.	ASSLASAGRYEQY
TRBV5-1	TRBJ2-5	ASSSKAGLGETQY
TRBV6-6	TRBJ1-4	ASSYGQGGNEKLF
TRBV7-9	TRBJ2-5	ASSLDSLAGEQY
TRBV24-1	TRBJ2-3	ATSAGASEVSDTQY
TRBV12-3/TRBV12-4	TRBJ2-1	ASRTGTPSEQF
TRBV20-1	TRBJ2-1	SAPTSGLAGYEQF
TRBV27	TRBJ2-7	ASSLSAGDRYEQY
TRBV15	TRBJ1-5	ATSRVQGARGNQPQH
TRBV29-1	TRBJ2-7	SVESGATYEQY
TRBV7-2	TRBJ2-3	ASSSRRWGAKTDTQY
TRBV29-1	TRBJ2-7	SAGEGGGYEQY
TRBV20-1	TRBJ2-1	SASSRTDEQF
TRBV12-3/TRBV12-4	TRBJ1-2	ASSSQGFYGYT
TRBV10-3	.	AIRRGGPTYEQY
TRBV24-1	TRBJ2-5	ATSDGPQETQY
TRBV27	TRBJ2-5	ASSGLTGLQETQY
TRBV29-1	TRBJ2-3	SVAPGGPDTQY
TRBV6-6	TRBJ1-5	ASSAQGGSNQPQH
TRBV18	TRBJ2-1	ASSAGTRVEF
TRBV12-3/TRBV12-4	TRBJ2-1	ASSFRGGSGGQF
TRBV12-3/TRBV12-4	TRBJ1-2	ASSTWTDYGYT
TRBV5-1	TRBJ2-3	ASSLVTSQVNTDTQY
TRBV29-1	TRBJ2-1	SVGQGENGQF
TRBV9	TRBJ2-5	ASSPVGGEETQY
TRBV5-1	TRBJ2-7	ASSYGDRSSYEQY
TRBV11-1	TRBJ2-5	ASSLVAGRETQY
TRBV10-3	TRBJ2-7	AIRVSGTYEQY
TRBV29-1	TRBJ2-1	SVELDNTYNEQF
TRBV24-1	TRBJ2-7	ATSDSTMARSGEQY
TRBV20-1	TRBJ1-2	SARGLQGGANYGYT
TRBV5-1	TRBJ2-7	ASSPVGDEQY